The rows below give T cell receptor beta chains drawn from one sample of a study of cytomegalovirus exposure and HLA in healthy donors. Assay used: immunoSEQ multiplex PCR; TCRdb lists only in-frame clones, some missing. This sample yields fewer than 250,000 clones, of which around 79% are seen a single time; around 1.4% belongs to the top ten. Specimen: PBMCs. The receptors derive from a woman aged 50 to 60 in good health and CMV-seronegative. Both conserved end residues are part of each CDR3. A D gene is named only where the DNA matches it firmly. Some rows mark clone size as missing; the rest say once, few, many or name a class of expanded clone.

TRBD2	TRBJ2-5	15	TRBV19	NA	CASSQGGSDQETQYF	TGTGCCAGTAGTCAGGGAGGGTCCGACCAAGAGACCCAGTACTTC
TRBD1	TRBJ1-2	15	TRBV5-1	NA	CASSVPGQGLEGYTF	TGCGCCAGCAGCGTACCGGGACAGGGGTTGGAGGGCTACACCTTC
NA	TRBJ1-1	11	TRBV5-6	NA	CASSWGREAFF	TGTGCCAGCAGTTGGGGCAGAGAAGCTTTCTTT
TRBD2	TRBJ2-2	16	TRBV7-9	NA	CASSFLAGTLTGELFF	TGTGCCAGCAGCTTTCTAGCGGGGACGCTCACCGGGGAGCTGTTTTTT
NA	TRBJ1-5	17	TRBV2	NA	CASSGFGGTMYNQPQHF	TGTGCCAGCAGTGGCTTCGGCGGGACCATGTACAATCAGCCCCAGCATTTT
NA	TRBJ1-2	16	TRBV5-1	NA	CASSLNSWRGDYGYTF	TGCGCCAGCAGCTTAAATAGCTGGAGGGGAGACTATGGCTACACCTTC
NA	TRBJ1-5	13	TRBV2	few	CASSGQGQQPQHF	TGTGCCAGCAGTGGGCAGGGGCAACAGCCCCAGCATTTT
NA	TRBJ2-7	12	TRBV5-1	NA	CASGRGGREQYF	TGCGCCAGCGGGCGAGGGGGAAGGGAGCAGTACTTC
NA	TRBJ1-1	14	TRBV2	NA	CATTTDLLNTEAFF	TGTGCCACAACCACCGATCTACTGAACACTGAAGCTTTCTTT
TRBD2	TRBJ2-1	16	TRBV9	NA	CASSVAPSGRENEQFF	TGTGCCAGCAGCGTAGCCCCTAGCGGGAGGGAGAATGAGCAGTTCTTC
NA	TRBJ1-1	13	TRBV6-1	NA	CASRMTATTEAFF	TGTGCCAGCAGGATGACAGCCACAACTGAAGCTTTCTTT
TRBD1	TRBJ1-1	16	TRBV19	NA	CASSTRQGAGGTEAFF	TGTGCCAGTAGTACCAGACAGGGGGCAGGGGGCACTGAAGCTTTCTTT
TRBD1	TRBJ2-7	16	TRBV27	NA	CASSPSLGTGEYEQYF	TGTGCCAGCAGTCCCTCCCTCGGGACAGGGGAATACGAGCAGTACTTC
TRBD2	TRBJ2-2	18	TRBV7-3	NA	CASSTLAGGLRGTGELFF	TGTGCCAGCAGCACTCTAGCGGGGGGCCTCAGAGGCACCGGGGAGCTGTTTTTT
NA	TRBJ1-2	13	TRBV7-3	NA	CASSLSVVYGYTF	TGTGCCAGCAGCCTCAGTGTCGTCTATGGCTACACCTTC
TRBD2	TRBJ2-1	15	TRBV5-1	few	CASSLGASGRDEQFF	TGCGCCAGCAGCTTGGGGGCTAGCGGGAGGGATGAGCAGTTCTTC
TRBD1	TRBJ1-2	14	TRBV6-5	NA	CASSYRDRDNGYTF	TGTGCCAGCAGTTACAGGGACAGGGATAATGGCTACACCTTC
NA	TRBJ2-3	16	TRBV4-1	NA	CASSQRLGKSTDTQYF	TGCGCCAGCAGCCAGAGACTAGGTAAAAGCACAGATACGCAGTATTTT
NA	TRBJ1-2	14	TRBV7-2	NA	CASSLDPWPQGYTF	TGTGCCAGCAGCTTAGATCCGTGGCCGCAGGGCTACACCTTC
NA	TRBJ1-2	13	TRBV7-2	NA	CASSSHLGGGYTF	TGTGCCAGCAGCTCCCATTTGGGAGGTGGCTACACCTTC
TRBD1	TRBJ1-5	14	TRBV6-1	NA	CASKNTGGIQPQHF	TGTGCCAGCAAAAATACAGGGGGAATTCAGCCCCAGCATTTT
TRBD2	TRBJ2-3	15	TRBV5-8	NA	CASSQVGGFTDTQYF	TGTGCCAGCAGTCAAGTGGGAGGGTTCACAGATACGCAGTATTTT
TRBD2	TRBJ2-2	15	TRBV11-2	NA	CASSFALAGNGELFF	TGTGCCAGCAGCTTCGCGCTAGCGGGGAACGGGGAGCTGTTTTTT
TRBD1	TRBJ2-1	14	TRBV6-4	once	CASSSRGRDYEQFF	TGTGCCAGCAGTAGCAGGGGGCGAGATTATGAGCAGTTCTTC
TRBD2	TRBJ2-1	17	TRBV11-1	once	CASSLAVTSGGNNEQFF	TGTGCCAGCAGCTTAGCGGTGACTAGCGGGGGGAACAATGAGCAGTTCTTC
TRBD1	TRBJ1-6	17	TRBV4-1	many	CASSQARGRALNSPLHF	TGCGCCAGCAGCCAAGCAAGGGGGCGGGCCCTTAATTCACCCCTCCACTTT
TRBD2	TRBJ2-7	15	TRBV5-1	NA	CASSFSGTSSYEQYF	TGCGCCAGCAGCTTTTCTGGGACTAGCTCCTACGAGCAGTACTTC
NA	TRBJ1-5	14	TRBV7-8	NA	CASSPGQTGEPQHF	TGTGCCAGCAGCCCCGGACAGACCGGGGAGCCCCAGCATTTT
NA	TRBJ2-7	14	TRBV5-4	NA	CASSLALRQDEQYF	TGTGCCAGCAGCTTGGCCCTCCGACAGGATGAGCAGTACTTC
NA	TRBJ1-1	15	TRBV28	NA	CASSRRRRGNTEAFF	TGTGCCAGCAGTCGGAGGAGGAGGGGGAACACTGAAGCTTTCTTT
TRBD2	TRBJ2-3	19	TRBV18	once	CASSPWSPRSGSRTDTQYF	TGTGCCAGCTCACCTTGGTCCCCTAGGAGCGGGAGTAGGACAGATACGCAGTATTTT
NA	TRBJ1-3	16	TRBV18	NA	CASSPSYRETGNTIYF	TGTGCCAGCTCACCTTCCTACAGGGAAACAGGAAACACCATATATTTT
TRBD1	TRBJ1-5	14	TRBV29-1	few	CSVAQGASNQPQHF	TGCAGCGTTGCTCAGGGGGCTAGCAATCAGCCCCAGCATTTT
NA	TRBJ2-3	14	TRBV9	NA	CASSVGGFWDTQYF	TGTGCCAGCAGCGTGGGGGGATTTTGGGATACGCAGTATTTT
TRBD1	TRBJ1-1	15	TRBV6-5	NA	CASSYATGRGAEAFF	TGTGCCAGCAGTTACGCGACAGGGAGAGGGGCTGAAGCTTTCTTT
NA	TRBJ1-2	13	TRBV5-1	NA	CASSQVPGVGYTF	TGCGCCAGCAGTCAAGTCCCCGGGGTCGGCTACACCTTC
TRBD1	TRBJ1-3	12	TRBV6-1	NA	CASSVLLRDRSF	TGTGCCAGCAGTGTCTTACTCCGGGACAGGTCTTTT
NA	TRBJ2-5	15	TRBV9	NA	CASSVEGALQETQYF	TGTGCCAGCAGCGTAGAAGGGGCATTACAAGAGACCCAGTACTTC
NA	TRBJ1-6	15	TRBV5-6	once	CASSFSGAYNSPLHF	TGTGCCAGCAGCTTCTCAGGGGCCTATAATTCACCCCTCCACTTT
NA	TRBJ1-1	15	TRBV6-6	NA	CASSYSKAGPPGAFF	TGTGCCAGCAGTTACTCGAAGGCGGGACCTCCCGGGGCTTTCTTT
NA	TRBJ1-2	13	TRBV2	few	CASSGQYLGGYTF	TGTGCCAGCAGTGGACAGTACTTAGGGGGCTACACCTTC
TRBD1	TRBJ2-3	16	TRBV27	NA	CASSLSRQGATDTQYF	TGTGCCAGCAGTTTATCGAGACAGGGGGCTACAGATACGCAGTATTTT
TRBD1	TRBJ1-1	16	TRBV2	NA	CASSEALGQGAFEAFF	TGTGCCAGCAGTGAAGCGCTCGGACAGGGGGCATTTGAAGCTTTCTTT
NA	TRBJ1-1	16	TRBV29-1	NA	CSGRAKGSGVNTEAFF	TGCAGCGGCCGGGCGAAAGGAAGCGGGGTGAACACTGAAGCTTTCTTT
NA	TRBJ1-2	14	TRBV27	once	CASSLSIAGFGYTF	TGTGCCAGCAGTTTATCGATAGCGGGATTTGGCTACACCTTC
TRBD2	TRBJ2-7	13	TRBV2	few	CASRAGVGYEQYF	TGTGCCAGCAGGGCGGGAGTCGGCTACGAGCAGTACTTC
NA	TRBJ1-1	13	TRBV7-2	few	CASSLGAHTEAFF	TGTGCCAGCAGCTTAGGAGCCCACACTGAAGCTTTCTTT
NA	TRBJ2-5	15	TRBV25-1	NA	CASSERRDGPGAQYF	TGTGCCAGCAGTGAAAGGCGGGATGGTCCGGGGGCCCAGTACTTC
TRBD1	TRBJ2-3	15	TRBV18	NA	CASSPRDRVTDTQYF	TGTGCCAGCTCACCGCGGGACAGGGTGACAGATACGCAGTATTTT
TRBD1	TRBJ1-1	13	TRBV6-1	few	CASWGQGRTEAFF	TGTGCCAGCTGGGGACAGGGGAGGACTGAAGCTTTCTTT
TRBD1	TRBJ1-1	15	TRBV7-2	NA	CASSLMTGGVTEAFF	TGTGCCAGCAGCCTCATGACAGGGGGCGTCACTGAAGCTTTCTTT
NA	TRBJ1-3	15	TRBV18	once	CASSPLDSSGNTIYF	TGTGCCAGCTCACCTTTGGACAGCTCTGGAAACACCATATATTTT
NA	TRBJ1-2	13	TRBV27	NA	CASSFRQSYGYTF	TGTGCCAGCAGTTTCAGACAAAGCTATGGCTACACCTTC
NA	TRBJ1-1	15	TRBV6-6	NA	CASSWGRARDTEAFF	TGTGCCAGCAGTTGGGGAAGGGCGCGGGACACTGAAGCTTTCTTT
NA	TRBJ2-7	14	TRBV28	NA	CAIGATTGTDEQYF	TGTGCCATTGGCGCAACGACAGGTACCGACGAGCAGTACTTC
TRBD1	TRBJ1-2	14	TRBV6-5	few	CASRKGQGTYGYTF	TGTGCCAGCAGAAAGGGACAGGGCACTTATGGCTACACCTTC
NA	TRBJ1-1	15	TRBV19	NA	CASSSPRTANTEAFF	TGTGCCAGTAGTTCCCCACGGACAGCGAACACTGAAGCTTTCTTT
NA	TRBJ2-2	16	TRBV11-2	NA	CASSPTTGWNTGELFF	TGTGCCAGCAGCCCTACCACCGGTTGGAACACCGGGGAGCTGTTTTTT
TRBD2	TRBJ2-1	14	TRBV6-1	few	CASPRTSGANEQFF	TGTGCCAGCCCAAGGACTAGCGGGGCTAATGAGCAGTTCTTC
NA	TRBJ1-4	15	TRBV14	NA	CASSLFRGGREKLFF	TGTGCCAGCAGCCTCTTTCGGGGGGGTCGGGAAAAACTGTTTTTT